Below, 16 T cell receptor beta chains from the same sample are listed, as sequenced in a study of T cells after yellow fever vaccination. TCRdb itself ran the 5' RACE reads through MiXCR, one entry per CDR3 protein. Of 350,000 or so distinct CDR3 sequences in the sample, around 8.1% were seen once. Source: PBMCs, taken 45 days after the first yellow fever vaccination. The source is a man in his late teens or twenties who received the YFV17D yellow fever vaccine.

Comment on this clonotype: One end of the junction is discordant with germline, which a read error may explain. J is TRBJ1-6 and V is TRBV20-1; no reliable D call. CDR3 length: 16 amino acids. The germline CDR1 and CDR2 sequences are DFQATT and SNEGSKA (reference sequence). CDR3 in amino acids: CCARDEGRVQNSPLHF. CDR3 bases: TGCTGTGCTAGAGATGAGGGAAGGGTCCAGAATTCACCCCTCCACTTT.

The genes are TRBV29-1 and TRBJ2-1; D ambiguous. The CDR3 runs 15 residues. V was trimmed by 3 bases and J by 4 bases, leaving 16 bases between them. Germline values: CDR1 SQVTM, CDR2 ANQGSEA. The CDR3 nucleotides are TGCAGCGTTGACTGGGTGGGCATCTCGTACAATGAGCAGTTCTTC. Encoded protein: CSVDWVGISYNEQFF.

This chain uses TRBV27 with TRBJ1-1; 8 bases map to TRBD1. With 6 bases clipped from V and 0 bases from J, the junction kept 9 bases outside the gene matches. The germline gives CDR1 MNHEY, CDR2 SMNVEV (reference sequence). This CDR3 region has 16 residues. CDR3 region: CASRPRGLEVNTEAFF. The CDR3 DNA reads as TGTGCCAGCAGACCCAGGGGGCTCGAGGTGAACACTGAAGCTTTCTTT.

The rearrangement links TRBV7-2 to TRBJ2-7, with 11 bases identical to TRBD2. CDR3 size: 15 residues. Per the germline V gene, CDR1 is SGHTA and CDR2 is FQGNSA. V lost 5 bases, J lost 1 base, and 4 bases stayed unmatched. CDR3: CASSASGGQSYEQYF. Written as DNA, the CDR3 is TGTGCCAGCAGCGCTAGCGGGGGGCAATCCTACGAGCAGTACTTC.

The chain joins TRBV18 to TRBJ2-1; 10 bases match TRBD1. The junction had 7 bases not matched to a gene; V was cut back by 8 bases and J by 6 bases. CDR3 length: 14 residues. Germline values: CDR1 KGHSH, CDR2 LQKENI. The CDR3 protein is CASIRDRGFNEQFF. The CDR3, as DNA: TGTGCCAGCATCCGGGACAGGGGTTTCAATGAGCAGTTCTTC.

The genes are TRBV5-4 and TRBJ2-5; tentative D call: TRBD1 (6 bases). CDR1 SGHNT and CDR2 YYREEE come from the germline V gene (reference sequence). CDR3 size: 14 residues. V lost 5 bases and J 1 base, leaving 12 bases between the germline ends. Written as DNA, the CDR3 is TGTGCCAGCAGAACGACAGGACTCCAAGAGACCCAGTACTTC. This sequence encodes CASRTTGLQETQYF.

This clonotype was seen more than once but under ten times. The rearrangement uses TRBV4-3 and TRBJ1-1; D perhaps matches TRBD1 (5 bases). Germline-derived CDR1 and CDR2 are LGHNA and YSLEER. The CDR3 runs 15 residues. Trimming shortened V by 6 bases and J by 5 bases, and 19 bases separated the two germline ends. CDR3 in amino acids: CASRPRGEGRTEAFF. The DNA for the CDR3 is TGCGCCAGCAGACCAAGGGGAGAGGGAAGGACTGAAGCTTTCTTT.

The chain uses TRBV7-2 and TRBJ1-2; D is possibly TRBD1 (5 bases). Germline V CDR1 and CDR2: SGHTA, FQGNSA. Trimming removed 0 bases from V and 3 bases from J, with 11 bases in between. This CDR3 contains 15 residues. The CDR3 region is CASSLAGAIDYGYTF. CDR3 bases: TGTGCCAGCAGCTTAGCAGGGGCTATTGACTATGGCTACACCTTC.

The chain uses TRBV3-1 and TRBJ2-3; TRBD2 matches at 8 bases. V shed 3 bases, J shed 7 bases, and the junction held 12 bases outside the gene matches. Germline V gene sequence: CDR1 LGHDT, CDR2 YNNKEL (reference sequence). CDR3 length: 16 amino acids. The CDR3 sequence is CASSHDPGGARNTQYF. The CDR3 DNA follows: TGTGCCAGCAGCCATGATCCCGGGGGGGCCCGCAATACGCAGTATTTT.

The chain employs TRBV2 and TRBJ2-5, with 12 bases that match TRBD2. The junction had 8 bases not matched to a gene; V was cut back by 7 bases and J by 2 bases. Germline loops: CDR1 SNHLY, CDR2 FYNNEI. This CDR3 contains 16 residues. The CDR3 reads CASIPTSGGFQETQYF. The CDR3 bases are TGTGCCAGCATACCGACTAGCGGGGGTTTTCAAGAGACCCAGTACTTC.

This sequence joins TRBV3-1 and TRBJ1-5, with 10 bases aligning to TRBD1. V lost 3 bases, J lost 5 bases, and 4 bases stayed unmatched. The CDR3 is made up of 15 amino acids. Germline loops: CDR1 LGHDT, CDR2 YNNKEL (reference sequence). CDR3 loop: CASSQTGGADQPQHF. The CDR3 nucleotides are TGTGCCAGCAGCCAGACAGGGGGCGCGGATCAGCCCCAGCATTTT.

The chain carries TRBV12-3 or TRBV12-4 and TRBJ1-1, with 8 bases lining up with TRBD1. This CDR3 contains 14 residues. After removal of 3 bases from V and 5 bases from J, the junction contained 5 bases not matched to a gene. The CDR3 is CASSFAGQGTEAFF. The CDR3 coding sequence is TGTGCCAGCAGTTTTGCTGGACAGGGTACTGAAGCTTTCTTT.

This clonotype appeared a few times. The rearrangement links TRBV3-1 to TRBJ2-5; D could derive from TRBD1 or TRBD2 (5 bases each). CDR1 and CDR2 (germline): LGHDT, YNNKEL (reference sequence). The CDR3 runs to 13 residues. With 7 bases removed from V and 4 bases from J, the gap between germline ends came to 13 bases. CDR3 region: CASNSPGGETQYF. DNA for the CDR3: TGTGCCAGCAACTCTCCTGGGGGAGAGACCCAGTACTTC.

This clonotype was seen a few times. The CDR3 here is CASSAMAGITEAFF. CDR3 DNA sequence: TGTGCCAGCAGTGCCATGGCAGGGATAACTGAAGCTTTCTTT. The rearrangement joins TRBV12-3 or TRBV12-4 to TRBJ1-1; TRBD1 might be the D (5 bases). V was shortened by 5 bases and J by 5 bases, with 15 bases between the two germline ends. The CDR3 runs to 14 residues.

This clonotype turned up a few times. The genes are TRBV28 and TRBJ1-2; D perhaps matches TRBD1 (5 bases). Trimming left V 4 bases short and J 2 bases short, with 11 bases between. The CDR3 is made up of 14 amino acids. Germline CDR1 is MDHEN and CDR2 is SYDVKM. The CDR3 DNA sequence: TGTGCCAGCAGTTCCCCCCCAGGGAACTATGGCTACACCTTC. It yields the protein CASSSPPGNYGYTF.

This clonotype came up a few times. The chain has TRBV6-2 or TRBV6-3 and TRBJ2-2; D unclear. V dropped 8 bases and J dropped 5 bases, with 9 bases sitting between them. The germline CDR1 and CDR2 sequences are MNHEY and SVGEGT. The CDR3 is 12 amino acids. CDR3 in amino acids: CASPTPTGELFF. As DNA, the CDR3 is TGTGCCAGCCCCACCCCGACCGGGGAGCTGTTTTTT.